This TCR beta chain was sequenced for a study of cytotoxic CD8 clonotypes in ibrutinib-treated CLL. Study as a whole: The patients comprised about a dozen relapsed/refractory and about 14 treatment-naive cases, approximately 17 IGHV unmutated.

The table came from immunoSEQ multiplex PCR; TCRdb's copy has only in-frame clones and leaves some out. The sample has over 120,000 clones, 79% seen once; the top ten hold over 10%. Germline V gene lookup returns CDR1 SNHLY and CDR2 FYNNEI. The V end was cut by 4 bases, the J end by 4 bases, with 18 bases between. The CDR3 loop spans 16 amino acids. The sequence came from a human donor with chronic lymphocytic leukemia. J is TRBJ2-3 and V is TRBV2; a possible D gene is TRBD2 (6 bases). The material was PBMCs, obtained after 12 months of ibrutinib treatment. DNA of the CDR3: TGTGCCAGCAGTGCACCAACCGGGACTTCGGCAGATACGCAGTATTTT. It yields the protein CASSAPTGTSADTQYF.